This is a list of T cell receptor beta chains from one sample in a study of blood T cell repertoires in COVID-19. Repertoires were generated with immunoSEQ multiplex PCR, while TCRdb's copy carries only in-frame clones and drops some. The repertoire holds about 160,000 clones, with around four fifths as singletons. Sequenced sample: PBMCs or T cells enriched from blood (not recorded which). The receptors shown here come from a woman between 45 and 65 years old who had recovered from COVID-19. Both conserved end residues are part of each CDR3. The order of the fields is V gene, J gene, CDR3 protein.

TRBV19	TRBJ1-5	CASYPGQGIQPQHF
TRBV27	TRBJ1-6	CASSFGDSNSPLHF
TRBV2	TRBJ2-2	CASRRGLAGTGELFF
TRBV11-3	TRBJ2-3	CASSSGLARGTQYF
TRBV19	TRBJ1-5	CATSRGAGNQPQHF
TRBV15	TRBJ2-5	CATRLGQVNSYQETQYF
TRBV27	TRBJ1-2	CASSPLARNYGYTF
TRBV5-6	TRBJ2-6	CASSPDRGTLSGANVLTF
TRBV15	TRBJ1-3	CATSYRQGFGGNTIYF
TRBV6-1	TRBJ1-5	CASSDWTGDQSQHF
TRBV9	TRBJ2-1	CASSVEGGQTNEQFF
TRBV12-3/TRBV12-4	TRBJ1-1	CASSKNRDTEAFF
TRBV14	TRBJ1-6	CASSPRGSLNSPLHF
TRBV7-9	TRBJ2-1	CASSSLWGQGADEQFF
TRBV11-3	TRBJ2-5	CASSLGTGGQETQYF
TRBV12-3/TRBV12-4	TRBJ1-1	CASRQGYTEAFF
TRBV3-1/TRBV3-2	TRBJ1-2	CASSQDLRQGRGYTF
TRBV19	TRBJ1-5	CASRMEGASNQPQHF
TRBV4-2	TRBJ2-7	CASSQIRDRGAEQYF
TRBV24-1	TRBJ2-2	CATTQGTGELFF
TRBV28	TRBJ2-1	CASSSTLGVTEQFF
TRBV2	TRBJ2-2	CASSVVVSTGELFF
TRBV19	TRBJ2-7	CASSGRTSGIYEQYF
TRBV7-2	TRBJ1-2	CASSPQGYGYTF
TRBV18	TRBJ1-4	CASSPNSGGKAEKLFF
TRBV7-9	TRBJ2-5	CASNSMRGETQYF
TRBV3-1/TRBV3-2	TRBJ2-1	CASSPQTSEFTYNEQFF
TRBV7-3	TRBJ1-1	CASSRGTGGEAFF
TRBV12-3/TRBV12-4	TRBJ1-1	CASSRQQNTEAFF
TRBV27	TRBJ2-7	CASSLSGTGRTHEQYF
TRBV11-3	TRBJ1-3	CASSRDRDSDTIYF
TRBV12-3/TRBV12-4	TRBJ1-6	CASRREGVSPLHF
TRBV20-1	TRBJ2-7	CSASRDRGKGEQYF
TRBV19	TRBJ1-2	CASSPQGQGAAYGYTF
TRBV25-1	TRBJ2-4	CASSDPGRVSQYF
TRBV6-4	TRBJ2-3	CASSDSGSTDTQYF
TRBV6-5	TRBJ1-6	CASSSGVHNSPLHF
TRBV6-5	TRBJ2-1	CASRQTGGYNEQFF
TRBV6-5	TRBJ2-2	CASSYSGTVDTGELFF
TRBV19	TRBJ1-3	CASRTGRTSGNTIYF
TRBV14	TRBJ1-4	CASSHIDGTGTSRGNEKLFF
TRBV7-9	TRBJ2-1	CASSFLAGARNNEQFF
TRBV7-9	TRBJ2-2	CASSPYRVGELFF
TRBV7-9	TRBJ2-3	CASSSWTSGGWDTQYF
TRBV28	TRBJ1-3	CATHKQGARRNTIYF
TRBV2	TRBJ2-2	CASSEVDRGGELFF
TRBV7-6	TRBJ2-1	CASSLRTESSYNEQFF
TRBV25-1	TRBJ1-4	CASSEMDRGRFNEKLFF
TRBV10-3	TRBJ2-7	CAIKQGISYEQYF
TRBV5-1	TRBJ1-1	CASSLYPQGVGMNTEAFF
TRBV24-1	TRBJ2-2	CATSDWGRELFF
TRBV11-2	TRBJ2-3	CASSLALGRTDTQYF
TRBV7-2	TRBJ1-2	CASSLPGAPNYGYTF
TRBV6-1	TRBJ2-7	CASSDKAERVYEQYF
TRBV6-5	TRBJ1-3	CASSRGLAGNTIYF